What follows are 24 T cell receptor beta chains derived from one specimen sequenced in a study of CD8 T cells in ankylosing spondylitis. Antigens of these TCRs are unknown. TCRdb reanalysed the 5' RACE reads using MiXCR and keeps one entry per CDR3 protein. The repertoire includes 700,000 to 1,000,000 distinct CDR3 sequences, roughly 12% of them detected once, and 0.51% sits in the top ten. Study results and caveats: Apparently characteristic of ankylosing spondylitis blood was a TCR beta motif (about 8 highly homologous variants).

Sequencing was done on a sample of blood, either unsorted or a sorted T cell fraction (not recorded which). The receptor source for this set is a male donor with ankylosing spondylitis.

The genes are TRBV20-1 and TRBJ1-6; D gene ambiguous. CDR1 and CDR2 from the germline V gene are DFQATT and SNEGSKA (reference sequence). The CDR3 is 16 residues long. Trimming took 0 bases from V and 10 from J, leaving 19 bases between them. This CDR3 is CSARDKEDIHSSPLHF. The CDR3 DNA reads TGCAGTGCTAGAGATAAGGAGGATATTCACAGCTCACCCCTCCACTTT.

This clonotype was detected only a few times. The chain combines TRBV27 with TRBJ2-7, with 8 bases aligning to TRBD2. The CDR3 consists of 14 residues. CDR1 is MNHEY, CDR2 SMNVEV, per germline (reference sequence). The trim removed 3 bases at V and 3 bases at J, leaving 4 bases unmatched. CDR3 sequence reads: CASSFAGLGYEQYF. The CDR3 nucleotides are TGTGCCAGCAGTTTTGCGGGACTAGGCTACGAGCAGTACTTC.

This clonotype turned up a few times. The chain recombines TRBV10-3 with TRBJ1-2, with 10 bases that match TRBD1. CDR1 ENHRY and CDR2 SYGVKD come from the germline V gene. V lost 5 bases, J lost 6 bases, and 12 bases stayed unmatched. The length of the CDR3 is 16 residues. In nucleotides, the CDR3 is TGTGCCATCAGTACGGGACAGGGGTCCCCGGAGAATGGCTACACCTTC. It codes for CAISTGQGSPENGYTF.

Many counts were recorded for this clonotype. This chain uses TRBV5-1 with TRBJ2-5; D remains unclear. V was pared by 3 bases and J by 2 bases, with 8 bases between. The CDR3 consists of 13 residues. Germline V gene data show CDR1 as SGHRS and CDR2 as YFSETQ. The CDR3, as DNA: TGCGCCAGCAGCTCCGGAGTTCAAGAGACCCAGTACTTC. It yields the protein CASSSGVQETQYF.

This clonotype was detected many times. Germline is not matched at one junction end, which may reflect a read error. CDR3 bases: TGCAGCGTAGAAGCGGTGCCAGGCTACGAGCAGTACTTC. Translated: CSVEAVPGYEQYF. V and J are TRBV29-1 and TRBJ2-7; possible D gene TRBD2, 5 bases. This CDR3 comprises 13 residues. Germline CDR1 is SQVTM and CDR2 is ANQGSEA.

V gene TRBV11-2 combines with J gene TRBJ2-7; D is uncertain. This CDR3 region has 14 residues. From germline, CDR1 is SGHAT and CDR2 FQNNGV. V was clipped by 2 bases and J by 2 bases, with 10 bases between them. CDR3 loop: CASSLSRQPYEQYF. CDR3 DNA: TGTGCCAGCAGCTTAAGTCGGCAGCCCTACGAGCAGTACTTC.

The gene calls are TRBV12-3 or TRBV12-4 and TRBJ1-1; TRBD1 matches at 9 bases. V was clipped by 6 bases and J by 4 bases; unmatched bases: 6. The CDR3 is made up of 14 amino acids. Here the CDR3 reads CASRAGTGITEAFF. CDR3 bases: TGTGCCAGCAGGGCCGGGACAGGGATCACTGAAGCTTTCTTT.

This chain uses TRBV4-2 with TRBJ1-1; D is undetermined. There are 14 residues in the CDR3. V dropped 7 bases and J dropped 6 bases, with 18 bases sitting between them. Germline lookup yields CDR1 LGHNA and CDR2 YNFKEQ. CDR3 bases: TGTGCCAGCAACCCCCGGGAGGGTAGGGCTGAAGCTTTCTTT. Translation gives CASNPREGRAEAFF.

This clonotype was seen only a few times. The CDR3 here is CASSRTPGGEQFF. CDR3 nucleotides: TGTGCCAGCAGCCGGACCCCCGGGGGTGAGCAGTTCTTC. The V call is TRBV13, the J call TRBJ2-1, with TRBD2 as a possible D gene (6 bases). Trimming took off 5 bases at V and 9 bases at J, with 14 bases between the two ends. The CDR3 is made up of 13 amino acids. In germline, CDR1 is PRHDT, CDR2 FYEKMQ (reference sequence).

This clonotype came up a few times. CDR3 sequence reads: CNAGGDNYGYTF. The CDR3 coding sequence is TGCAACGCAGGAGGAGATAACTATGGCTACACCTTC. This chain links TRBV29-1 with TRBJ1-2; D not resolved. This CDR3 has 12 residues. Germline values: CDR1 SQVTM, CDR2 ANQGSEA.

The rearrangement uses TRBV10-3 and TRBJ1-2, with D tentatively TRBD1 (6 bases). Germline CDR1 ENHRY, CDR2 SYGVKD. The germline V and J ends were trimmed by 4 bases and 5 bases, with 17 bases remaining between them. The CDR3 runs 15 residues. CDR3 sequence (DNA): TGTGCCATCAGTGGGGGGGGCACGGCTTTGTATGGCTACACCTTC. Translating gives CAISGGGTALYGYTF.

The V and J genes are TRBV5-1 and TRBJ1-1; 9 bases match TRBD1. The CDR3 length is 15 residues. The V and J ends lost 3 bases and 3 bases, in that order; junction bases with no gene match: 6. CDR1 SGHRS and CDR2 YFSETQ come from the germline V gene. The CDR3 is CASSSRTGEDTEAFF. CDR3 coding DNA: TGCGCCAGCAGCTCACGGACAGGGGAGGACACTGAAGCTTTCTTT.

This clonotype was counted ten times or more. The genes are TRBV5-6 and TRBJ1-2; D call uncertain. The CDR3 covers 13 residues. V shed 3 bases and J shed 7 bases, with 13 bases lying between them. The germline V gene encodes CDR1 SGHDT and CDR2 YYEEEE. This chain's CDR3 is CASSYDGPSGYTF. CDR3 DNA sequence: TGTGCCAGCAGCTATGACGGTCCGAGTGGCTACACCTTC. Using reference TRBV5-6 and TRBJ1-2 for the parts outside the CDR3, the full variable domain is DAGVTQSPTHLIKTRGQQVTLRCSPKSGHDTVSWYQQALGQGPQFIFQYYEEEERQRGNFPDRFSGHQFPNYSSELNVNALLLGDSALYLCASSYDGPSGYTFGSGTRLTVV.

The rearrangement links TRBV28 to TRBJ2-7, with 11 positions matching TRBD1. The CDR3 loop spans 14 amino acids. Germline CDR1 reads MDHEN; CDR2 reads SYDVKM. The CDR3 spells CGSQGQGARYEQYF. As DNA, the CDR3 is TGTGGCTCCCAAGGACAGGGGGCGCGGTACGAGCAGTACTTC.

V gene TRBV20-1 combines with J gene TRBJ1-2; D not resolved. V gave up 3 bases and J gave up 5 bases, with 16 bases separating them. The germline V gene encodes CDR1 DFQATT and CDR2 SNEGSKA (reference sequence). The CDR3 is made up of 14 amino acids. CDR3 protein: CSASPDDELYGYTF. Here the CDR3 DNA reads TGCAGTGCTAGCCCGGACGATGAATTATATGGCTACACCTTC.

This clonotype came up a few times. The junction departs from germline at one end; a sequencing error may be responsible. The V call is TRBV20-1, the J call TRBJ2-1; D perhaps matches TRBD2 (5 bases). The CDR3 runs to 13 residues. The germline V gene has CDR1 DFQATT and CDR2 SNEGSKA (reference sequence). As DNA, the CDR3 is TGCAGTGCTCCCCGAGTAGCGACTAATGCGCAGTTCTTC. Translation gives CSAPRVATNAQFF.

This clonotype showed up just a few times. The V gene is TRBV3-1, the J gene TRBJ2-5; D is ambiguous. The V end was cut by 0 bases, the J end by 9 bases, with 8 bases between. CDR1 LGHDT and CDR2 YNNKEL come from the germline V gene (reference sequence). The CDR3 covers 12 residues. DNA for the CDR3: TGTGCCAGCAGCCAAGATATAAGAGCCCAGTACTTC. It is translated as CASSQDIRAQYF.

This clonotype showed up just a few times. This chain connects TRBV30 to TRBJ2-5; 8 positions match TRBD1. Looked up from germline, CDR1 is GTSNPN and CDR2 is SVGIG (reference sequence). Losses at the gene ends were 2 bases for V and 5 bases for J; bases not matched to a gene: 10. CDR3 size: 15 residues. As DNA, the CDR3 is TGTGCCTGGAGTCTCGGGACAGGACAGAGGGAGACCCAGTACTTC. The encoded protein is CAWSLGTGQRETQYF.

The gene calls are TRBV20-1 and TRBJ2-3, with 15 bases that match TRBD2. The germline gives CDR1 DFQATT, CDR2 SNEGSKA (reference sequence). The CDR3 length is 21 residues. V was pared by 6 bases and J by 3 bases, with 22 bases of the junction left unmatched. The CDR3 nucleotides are TGCAGTGCCCTACACCGGCCGGGACTAGCGGGAGGATGGTCGGTTACAGATACGCAGTATTTT. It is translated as CSALHRPGLAGGWSVTDTQYF.

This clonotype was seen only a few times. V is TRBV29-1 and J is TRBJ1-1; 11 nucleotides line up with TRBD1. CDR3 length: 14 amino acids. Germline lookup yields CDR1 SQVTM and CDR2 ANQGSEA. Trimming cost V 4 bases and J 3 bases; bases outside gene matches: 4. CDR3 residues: CSVARTGGYTEAFF. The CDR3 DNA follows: TGCAGCGTTGCGCGGACAGGGGGCTACACTGAAGCTTTCTTT.

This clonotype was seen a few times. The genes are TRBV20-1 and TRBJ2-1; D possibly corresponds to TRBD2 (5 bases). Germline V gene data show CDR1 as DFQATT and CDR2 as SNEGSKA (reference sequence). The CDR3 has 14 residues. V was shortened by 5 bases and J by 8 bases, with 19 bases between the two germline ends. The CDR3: CSALPGWSRDEQFF. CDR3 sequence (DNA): TGCAGTGCTCTACCGGGATGGTCTAGGGATGAGCAGTTCTTC.

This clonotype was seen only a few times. CDR3 sequence: CASSHLGHLEDGYTF. The DNA for the CDR3 is TGTGCCAGCAGCCACCTGGGCCACTTGGAGGATGGCTACACCTTC. The rearrangement links TRBV4-2 to TRBJ1-2; D is unresolved. This CDR3 is built from 15 residues. The V end lost 3 bases, the J end lost 6 bases, and 17 bases lay between the germline ends. Germline CDR1 and CDR2: LGHNA and YNFKEQ.

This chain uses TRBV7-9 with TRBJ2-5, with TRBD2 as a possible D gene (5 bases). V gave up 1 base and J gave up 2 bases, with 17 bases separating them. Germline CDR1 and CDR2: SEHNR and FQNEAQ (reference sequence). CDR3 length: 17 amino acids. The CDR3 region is CASSLGARETRQETQYF. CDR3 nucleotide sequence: TGTGCCAGCAGCTTAGGGGCCCGGGAAACAAGACAAGAGACCCAGTACTTC.

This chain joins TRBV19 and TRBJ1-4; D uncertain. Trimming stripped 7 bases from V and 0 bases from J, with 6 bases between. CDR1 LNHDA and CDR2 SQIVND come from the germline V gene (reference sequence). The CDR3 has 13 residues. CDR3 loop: CASNDPTNEKLFF. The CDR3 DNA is TGTGCCAGTAACGACCCAACTAATGAAAAACTGTTTTTT.